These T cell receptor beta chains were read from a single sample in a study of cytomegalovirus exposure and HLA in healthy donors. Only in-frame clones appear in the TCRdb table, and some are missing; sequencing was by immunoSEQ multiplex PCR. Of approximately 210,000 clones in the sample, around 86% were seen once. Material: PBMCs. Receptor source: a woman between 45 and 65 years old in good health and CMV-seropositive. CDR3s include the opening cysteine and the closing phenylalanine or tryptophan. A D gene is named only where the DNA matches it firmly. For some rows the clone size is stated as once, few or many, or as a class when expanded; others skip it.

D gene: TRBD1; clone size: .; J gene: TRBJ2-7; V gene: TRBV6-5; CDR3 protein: CASSSRTGTGGYEQYF; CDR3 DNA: TGTGCCAGCAGTTCCCGAACCGGGACAGGGGGCTACGAGCAGTACTTC
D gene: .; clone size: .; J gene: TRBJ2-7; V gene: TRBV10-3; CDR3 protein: CAISDIGGEQYF; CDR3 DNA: TGTGCCATCAGTGATATTGGGGGCGAGCAGTACTTC
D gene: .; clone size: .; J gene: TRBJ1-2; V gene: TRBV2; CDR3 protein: CASSEQVVGYTF; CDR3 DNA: TGTGCCAGCAGTGAACAGGTGGTTGGCTACACCTTC
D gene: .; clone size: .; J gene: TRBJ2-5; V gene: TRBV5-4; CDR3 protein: CASSLAGLKWETQYF; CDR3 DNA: TGTGCCAGCAGCTTGGCTGGGCTCAAGTGGGAGACCCAGTACTTC
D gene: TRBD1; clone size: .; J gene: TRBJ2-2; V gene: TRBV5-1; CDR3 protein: CATGDREIGELFF; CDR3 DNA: TGCGCCACCGGGGACAGGGAAATCGGGGAGCTGTTTTTT
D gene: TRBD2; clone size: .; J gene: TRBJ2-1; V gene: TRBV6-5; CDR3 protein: CASSYPSGGRDEQFF; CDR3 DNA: TGTGCCAGCAGTTACCCAAGCGGGGGTAGGGATGAGCAGTTCTTC
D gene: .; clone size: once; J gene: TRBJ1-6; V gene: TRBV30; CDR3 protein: CAWSAQQDSPLHF; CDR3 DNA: TGTGCCTGGAGCGCCCAACAAGATTCACCCCTCCACTTT
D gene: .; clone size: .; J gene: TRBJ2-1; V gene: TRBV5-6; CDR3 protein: CASSPEQGTTSYNEQFF; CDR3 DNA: TGTGCCAGCAGCCCCGAGCAGGGGACTACCTCCTACAATGAGCAGTTCTTC
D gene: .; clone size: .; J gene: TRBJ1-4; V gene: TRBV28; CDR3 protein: CASSFLGRTNEKLFF; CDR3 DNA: TGTGCCAGCAGTTTTCTCGGGAGGACTAATGAAAAACTGTTTTTT
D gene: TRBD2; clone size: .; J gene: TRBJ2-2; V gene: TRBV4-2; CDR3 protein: CASSPGGVGPKANTGELFF; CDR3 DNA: TGTGCCAGCAGCCCGGGGGGGGTGGGACCTAAGGCGAACACCGGGGAGCTGTTTTTT
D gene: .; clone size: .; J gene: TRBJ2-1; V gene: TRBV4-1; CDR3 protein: CASSQSVREDRFF; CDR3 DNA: TGCGCCAGCAGCCAAAGCGTTAGGGAGGACCGGTTCTTC
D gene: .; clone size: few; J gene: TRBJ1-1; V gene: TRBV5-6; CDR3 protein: CASSLYGWGGDTEAFF; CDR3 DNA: TGTGCCAGCAGCTTGTACGGTTGGGGGGGGGACACTGAAGCTTTCTTT
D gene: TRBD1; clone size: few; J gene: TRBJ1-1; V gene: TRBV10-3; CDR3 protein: CAISEGQGANTEAFF; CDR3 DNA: TGTGCCATCAGTGAGGGACAGGGGGCGAACACTGAAGCTTTCTTT
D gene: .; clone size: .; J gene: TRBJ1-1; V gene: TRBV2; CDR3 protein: CASSAEGEGTEAFF; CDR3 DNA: TGTGCCAGCAGCGCCGAGGGGGAAGGAACTGAAGCTTTCTTT
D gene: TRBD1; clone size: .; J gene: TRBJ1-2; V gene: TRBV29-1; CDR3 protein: CSVARRTDRLGYTF; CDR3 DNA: TGCAGCGTTGCTCGAAGAACGGACAGGCTCGGCTACACCTTC
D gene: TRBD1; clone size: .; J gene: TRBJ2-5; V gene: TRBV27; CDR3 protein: CASSLRRQGAETQYF; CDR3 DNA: TGTGCCAGCAGTTTAAGGCGACAGGGGGCCGAGACCCAGTACTTC
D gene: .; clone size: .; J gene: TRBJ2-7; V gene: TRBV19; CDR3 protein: CASSIIGESYEQYF; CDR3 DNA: TGTGCCAGTAGTATTATCGGGGAGTCCTACGAGCAGTACTTC
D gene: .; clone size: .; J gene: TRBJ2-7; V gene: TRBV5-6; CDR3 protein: CASSLTAGSYYEQYF; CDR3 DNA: TGTGCCAGCAGCTTGACGGCGGGATCCTACTACGAGCAGTACTTC
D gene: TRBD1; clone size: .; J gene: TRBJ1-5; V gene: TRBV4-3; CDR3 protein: CASSQDKGGRGESNQPQHF; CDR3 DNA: TGCGCCAGCAGCCAAGATAAGGGTGGCAGGGGGGAATCTAATCAGCCCCAGCATTTT
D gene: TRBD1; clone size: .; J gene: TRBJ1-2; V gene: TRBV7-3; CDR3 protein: CASSRGQEIGGYTF; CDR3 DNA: TGTGCCAGCAGCCGGGGACAGGAGATCGGTGGCTACACCTTC
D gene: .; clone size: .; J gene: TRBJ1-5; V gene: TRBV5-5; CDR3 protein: CASSLEAGVYQPQHF; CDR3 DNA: TGTGCCAGCAGCTTGGAGGCAGGGGTGTATCAGCCCCAGCATTTT
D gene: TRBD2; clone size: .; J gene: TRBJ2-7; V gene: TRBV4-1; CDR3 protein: CASSQATSGGRYEQYF; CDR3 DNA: TGCGCCAGCAGCCAGGCAACTAGCGGGGGACGCTACGAGCAGTACTTC
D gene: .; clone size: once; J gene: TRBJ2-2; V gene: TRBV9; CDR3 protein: CASSPRGTANTGELFF; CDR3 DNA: TGTGCCAGCAGCCCCCGGGGGACGGCGAACACCGGGGAGCTGTTTTTT
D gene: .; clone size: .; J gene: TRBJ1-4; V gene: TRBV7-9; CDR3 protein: CASSLSGINEKLFF; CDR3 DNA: TGTGCCAGCAGCTTGTCGGGGATTAATGAAAAACTGTTTTTT
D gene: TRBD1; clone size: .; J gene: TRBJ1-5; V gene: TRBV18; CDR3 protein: CASSLGQENQPQHF; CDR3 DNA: TGTGCCAGCTCACTGGGACAGGAGAATCAGCCCCAGCATTTT
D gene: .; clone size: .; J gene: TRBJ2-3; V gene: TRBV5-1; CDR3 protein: CARTGGSSTDTQYF; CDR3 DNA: TGCGCCAGGACGGGGGGCTCTAGCACAGATACGCAGTATTTT
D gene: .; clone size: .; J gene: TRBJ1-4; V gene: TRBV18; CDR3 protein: CASSPIGGRHEKLFF; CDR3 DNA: TGTGCCAGCTCACCAATCGGGGGGCGCCATGAAAAACTGTTTTTT